This record concerns one TCR beta chain sequence. This table comes from immunoSEQ multiplex PCR, and its TCRdb copy is limited to in-frame clones, with some not included. The data show approximately 140,000 clones, approximately 90% seen once. The data were taken from a study of blood T cell repertoires in COVID-19. The V gene's germline CDR1 is LNHDA and CDR2 SQIVND (reference sequence). The ends were cut back, 4 bases at V and 6 bases at J, with 16 bases in the middle. The CDR3 contains 14 residues. The chain recombines TRBV19 with TRBJ2-7; perhaps TRBD1 as D (5 bases). The receptor comes from a man aged 50 to 60 with active or convalescent COVID-19. The material sequenced was peripheral blood. This chain's CDR3 is CASSTRTQGGEQYF. The DNA of the CDR3 is TGTGCCAGTAGTACGAGGACCCAGGGTGGCGAGCAGTACTTC.